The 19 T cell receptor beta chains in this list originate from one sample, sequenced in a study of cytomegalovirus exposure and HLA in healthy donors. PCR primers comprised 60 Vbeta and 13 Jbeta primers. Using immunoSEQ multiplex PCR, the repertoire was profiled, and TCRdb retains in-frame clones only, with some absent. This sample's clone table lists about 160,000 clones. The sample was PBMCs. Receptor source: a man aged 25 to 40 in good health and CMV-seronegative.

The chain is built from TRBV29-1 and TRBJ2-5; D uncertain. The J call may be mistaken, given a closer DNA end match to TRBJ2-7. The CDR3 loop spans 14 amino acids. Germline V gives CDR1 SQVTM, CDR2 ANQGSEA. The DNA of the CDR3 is TGCAGCGTTGAAGACAGAGGAAGAGAGTACGAGCAGTACTTC. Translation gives CSVEDRGREYEQYF.

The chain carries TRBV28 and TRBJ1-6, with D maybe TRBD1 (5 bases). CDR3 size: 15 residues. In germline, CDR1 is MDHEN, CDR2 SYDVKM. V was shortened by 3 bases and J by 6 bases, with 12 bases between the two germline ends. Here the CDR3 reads CASSFRAGRNSPLHF. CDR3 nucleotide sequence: TGTGCCAGCAGTTTCCGGGCAGGGCGTAATTCACCCCTCCACTTT.

The CDR3 loop reads CASSLGQVNTEAFF. DNA for the CDR3: TGTGCCAGCAGCCTGGGACAGGTTAACACTGAAGCTTTCTTT. The chain couples TRBV7-9 to TRBJ1-1, with 8 bases identical to TRBD1. CDR3 size: 14 residues. Germline CDR1 SEHNR, CDR2 FQNEAQ (reference sequence). V lost 5 bases, J lost 2 bases, and 4 bases stayed unmatched.

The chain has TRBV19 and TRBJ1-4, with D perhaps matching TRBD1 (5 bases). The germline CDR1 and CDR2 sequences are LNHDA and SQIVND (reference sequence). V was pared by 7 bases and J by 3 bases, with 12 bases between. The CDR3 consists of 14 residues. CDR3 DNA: TGTGCCAGTACCCATGGGGGGTCTAATGAAAAACTGTTTTTT. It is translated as CASTHGGSNEKLFF.

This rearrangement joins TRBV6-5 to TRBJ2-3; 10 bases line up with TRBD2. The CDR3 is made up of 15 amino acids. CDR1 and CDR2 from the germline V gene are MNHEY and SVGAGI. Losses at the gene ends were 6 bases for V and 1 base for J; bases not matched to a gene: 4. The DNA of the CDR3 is TGTGCCAGCAGAACCGGACTAGCGGGCACAGATACGCAGTATTTT. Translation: CASRTGLAGTDTQYF.

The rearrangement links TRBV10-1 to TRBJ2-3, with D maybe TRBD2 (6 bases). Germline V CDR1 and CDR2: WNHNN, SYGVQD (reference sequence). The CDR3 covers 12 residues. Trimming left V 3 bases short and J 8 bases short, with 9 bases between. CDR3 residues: CASSDSGGTQYF. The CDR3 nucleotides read TGCGCCAGCAGTGATTCCGGGGGTACGCAGTATTTT.

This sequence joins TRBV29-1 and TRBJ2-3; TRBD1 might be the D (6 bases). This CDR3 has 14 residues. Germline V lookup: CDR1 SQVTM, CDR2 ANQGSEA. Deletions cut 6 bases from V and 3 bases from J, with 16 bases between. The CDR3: CSVSTGSGTDTQYF. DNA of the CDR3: TGCAGCGTGTCCACAGGGTCAGGTACAGATACGCAGTATTTT.

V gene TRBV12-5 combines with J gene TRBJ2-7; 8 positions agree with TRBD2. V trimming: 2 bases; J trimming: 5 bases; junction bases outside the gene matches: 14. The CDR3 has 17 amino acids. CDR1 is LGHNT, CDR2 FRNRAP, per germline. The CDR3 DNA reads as TGTGCTAGTGGTTTGAAACCCACGGGAGGGCCTGTCAACGAGCAGTACTTC. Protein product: CASGLKPTGGPVNEQYF. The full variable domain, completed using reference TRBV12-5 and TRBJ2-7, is DARVTQTPRHKVTEMGQEVTMRCQPILGHNTVFWYRQTMMQGLELLAYFRNRAPLDDSGMPKDRFSAEMPDATLATLKIQPSEPRDSAVYFCASGLKPTGGPVNEQYFGPGTRLTVT.

The CDR3 is CASSSGSYTGELFF. For the CDR3, the DNA is TGTGCCAGCAGTTCAGGGTCTTACACCGGGGAGCTGTTTTTT. The chain is built from TRBV6-5 and TRBJ2-2; weak D call: TRBD1 (5 bases). Germline V gives CDR1 MNHEY, CDR2 SVGAGI. CDR3 length: 14 residues. Between the trimmed V and J ends, which lost 4 bases and 3 bases, there was a span of 9 bases.

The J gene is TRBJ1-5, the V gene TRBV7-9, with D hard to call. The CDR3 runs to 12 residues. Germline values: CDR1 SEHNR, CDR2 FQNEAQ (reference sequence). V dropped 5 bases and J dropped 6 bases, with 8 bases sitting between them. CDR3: CASSRRGQPQHF. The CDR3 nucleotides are TGTGCCAGCAGCCGACGGGGTCAGCCCCAGCATTTT.

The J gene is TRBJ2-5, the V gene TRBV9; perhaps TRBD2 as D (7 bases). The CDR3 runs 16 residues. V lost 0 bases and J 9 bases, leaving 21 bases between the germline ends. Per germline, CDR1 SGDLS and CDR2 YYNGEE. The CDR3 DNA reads TGTGCCAGCAGCGTAGCTACTGGAGGGGGGGAAAGGGCCCAGTACTTC. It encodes CASSVATGGGERAQYF.

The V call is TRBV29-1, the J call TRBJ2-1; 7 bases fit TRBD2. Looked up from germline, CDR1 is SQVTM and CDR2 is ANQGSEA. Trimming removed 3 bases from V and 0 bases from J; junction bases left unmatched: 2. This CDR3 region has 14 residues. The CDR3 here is CSVEASGSYNEQFF. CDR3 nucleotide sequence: TGCAGCGTTGAGGCTAGCGGCTCCTACAATGAGCAGTTCTTC.

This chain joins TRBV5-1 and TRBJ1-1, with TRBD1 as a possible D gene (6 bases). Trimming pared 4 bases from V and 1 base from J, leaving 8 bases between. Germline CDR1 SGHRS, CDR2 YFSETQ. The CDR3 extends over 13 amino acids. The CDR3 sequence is CASSGGPNTEAFF. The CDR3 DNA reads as TGCGCCAGCAGCGGGGGCCCGAACACTGAAGCTTTCTTT.

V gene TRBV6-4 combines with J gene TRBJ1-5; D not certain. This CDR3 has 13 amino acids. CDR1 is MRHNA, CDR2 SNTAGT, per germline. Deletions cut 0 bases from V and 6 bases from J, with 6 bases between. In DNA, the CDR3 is TGTGCCAGCAGTGACTCGCTAAGTCAGCCCCAGCATTTT. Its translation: CASSDSLSQPQHF.

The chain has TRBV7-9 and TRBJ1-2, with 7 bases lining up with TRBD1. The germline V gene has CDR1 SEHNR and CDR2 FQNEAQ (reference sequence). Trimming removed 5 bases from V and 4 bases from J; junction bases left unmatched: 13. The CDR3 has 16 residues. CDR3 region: CASSGATGLEGYGYTF. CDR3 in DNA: TGTGCCAGCAGCGGGGCGACAGGGTTGGAGGGCTATGGCTACACCTTC.

CDR3 coding DNA: TGTGCCAGCAGTTCGGGACTCCTCTACGAGCAGTACTTC. Protein product: CASSSGLLYEQYF. The rearrangement joins TRBV6-5 to TRBJ2-7; perhaps TRBD2 as D (6 bases). V lost 4 bases and J lost 3, with 10 bases in between. Germline V gene data show CDR1 as MNHEY and CDR2 as SVGAGI. The CDR3 is 13 amino acids.

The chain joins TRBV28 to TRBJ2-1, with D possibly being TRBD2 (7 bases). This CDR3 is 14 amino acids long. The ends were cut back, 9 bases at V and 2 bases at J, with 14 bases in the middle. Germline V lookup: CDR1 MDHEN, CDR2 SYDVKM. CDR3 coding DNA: TGTGCCAGTGAGGGGGGGGGCGCCTACAATGAGCAGTTCTTC. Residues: CASEGGGAYNEQFF.

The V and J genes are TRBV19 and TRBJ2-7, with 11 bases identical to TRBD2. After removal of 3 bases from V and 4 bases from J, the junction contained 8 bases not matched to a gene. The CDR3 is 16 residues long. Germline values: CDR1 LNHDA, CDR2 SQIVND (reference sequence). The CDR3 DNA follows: TGTGCCAGTAGTATTGGCACTAGCGGGAGTTTGTACGAGCAGTACTTC. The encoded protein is CASSIGTSGSLYEQYF.

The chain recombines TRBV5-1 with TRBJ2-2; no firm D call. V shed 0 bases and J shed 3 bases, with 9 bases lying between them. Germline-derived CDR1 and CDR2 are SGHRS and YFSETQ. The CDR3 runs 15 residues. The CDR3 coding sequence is TGCGCCAGCAGCTTGGCTGGCTCCGACACCGGGGAGCTGTTTTTT. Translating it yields CASSLAGSDTGELFF.